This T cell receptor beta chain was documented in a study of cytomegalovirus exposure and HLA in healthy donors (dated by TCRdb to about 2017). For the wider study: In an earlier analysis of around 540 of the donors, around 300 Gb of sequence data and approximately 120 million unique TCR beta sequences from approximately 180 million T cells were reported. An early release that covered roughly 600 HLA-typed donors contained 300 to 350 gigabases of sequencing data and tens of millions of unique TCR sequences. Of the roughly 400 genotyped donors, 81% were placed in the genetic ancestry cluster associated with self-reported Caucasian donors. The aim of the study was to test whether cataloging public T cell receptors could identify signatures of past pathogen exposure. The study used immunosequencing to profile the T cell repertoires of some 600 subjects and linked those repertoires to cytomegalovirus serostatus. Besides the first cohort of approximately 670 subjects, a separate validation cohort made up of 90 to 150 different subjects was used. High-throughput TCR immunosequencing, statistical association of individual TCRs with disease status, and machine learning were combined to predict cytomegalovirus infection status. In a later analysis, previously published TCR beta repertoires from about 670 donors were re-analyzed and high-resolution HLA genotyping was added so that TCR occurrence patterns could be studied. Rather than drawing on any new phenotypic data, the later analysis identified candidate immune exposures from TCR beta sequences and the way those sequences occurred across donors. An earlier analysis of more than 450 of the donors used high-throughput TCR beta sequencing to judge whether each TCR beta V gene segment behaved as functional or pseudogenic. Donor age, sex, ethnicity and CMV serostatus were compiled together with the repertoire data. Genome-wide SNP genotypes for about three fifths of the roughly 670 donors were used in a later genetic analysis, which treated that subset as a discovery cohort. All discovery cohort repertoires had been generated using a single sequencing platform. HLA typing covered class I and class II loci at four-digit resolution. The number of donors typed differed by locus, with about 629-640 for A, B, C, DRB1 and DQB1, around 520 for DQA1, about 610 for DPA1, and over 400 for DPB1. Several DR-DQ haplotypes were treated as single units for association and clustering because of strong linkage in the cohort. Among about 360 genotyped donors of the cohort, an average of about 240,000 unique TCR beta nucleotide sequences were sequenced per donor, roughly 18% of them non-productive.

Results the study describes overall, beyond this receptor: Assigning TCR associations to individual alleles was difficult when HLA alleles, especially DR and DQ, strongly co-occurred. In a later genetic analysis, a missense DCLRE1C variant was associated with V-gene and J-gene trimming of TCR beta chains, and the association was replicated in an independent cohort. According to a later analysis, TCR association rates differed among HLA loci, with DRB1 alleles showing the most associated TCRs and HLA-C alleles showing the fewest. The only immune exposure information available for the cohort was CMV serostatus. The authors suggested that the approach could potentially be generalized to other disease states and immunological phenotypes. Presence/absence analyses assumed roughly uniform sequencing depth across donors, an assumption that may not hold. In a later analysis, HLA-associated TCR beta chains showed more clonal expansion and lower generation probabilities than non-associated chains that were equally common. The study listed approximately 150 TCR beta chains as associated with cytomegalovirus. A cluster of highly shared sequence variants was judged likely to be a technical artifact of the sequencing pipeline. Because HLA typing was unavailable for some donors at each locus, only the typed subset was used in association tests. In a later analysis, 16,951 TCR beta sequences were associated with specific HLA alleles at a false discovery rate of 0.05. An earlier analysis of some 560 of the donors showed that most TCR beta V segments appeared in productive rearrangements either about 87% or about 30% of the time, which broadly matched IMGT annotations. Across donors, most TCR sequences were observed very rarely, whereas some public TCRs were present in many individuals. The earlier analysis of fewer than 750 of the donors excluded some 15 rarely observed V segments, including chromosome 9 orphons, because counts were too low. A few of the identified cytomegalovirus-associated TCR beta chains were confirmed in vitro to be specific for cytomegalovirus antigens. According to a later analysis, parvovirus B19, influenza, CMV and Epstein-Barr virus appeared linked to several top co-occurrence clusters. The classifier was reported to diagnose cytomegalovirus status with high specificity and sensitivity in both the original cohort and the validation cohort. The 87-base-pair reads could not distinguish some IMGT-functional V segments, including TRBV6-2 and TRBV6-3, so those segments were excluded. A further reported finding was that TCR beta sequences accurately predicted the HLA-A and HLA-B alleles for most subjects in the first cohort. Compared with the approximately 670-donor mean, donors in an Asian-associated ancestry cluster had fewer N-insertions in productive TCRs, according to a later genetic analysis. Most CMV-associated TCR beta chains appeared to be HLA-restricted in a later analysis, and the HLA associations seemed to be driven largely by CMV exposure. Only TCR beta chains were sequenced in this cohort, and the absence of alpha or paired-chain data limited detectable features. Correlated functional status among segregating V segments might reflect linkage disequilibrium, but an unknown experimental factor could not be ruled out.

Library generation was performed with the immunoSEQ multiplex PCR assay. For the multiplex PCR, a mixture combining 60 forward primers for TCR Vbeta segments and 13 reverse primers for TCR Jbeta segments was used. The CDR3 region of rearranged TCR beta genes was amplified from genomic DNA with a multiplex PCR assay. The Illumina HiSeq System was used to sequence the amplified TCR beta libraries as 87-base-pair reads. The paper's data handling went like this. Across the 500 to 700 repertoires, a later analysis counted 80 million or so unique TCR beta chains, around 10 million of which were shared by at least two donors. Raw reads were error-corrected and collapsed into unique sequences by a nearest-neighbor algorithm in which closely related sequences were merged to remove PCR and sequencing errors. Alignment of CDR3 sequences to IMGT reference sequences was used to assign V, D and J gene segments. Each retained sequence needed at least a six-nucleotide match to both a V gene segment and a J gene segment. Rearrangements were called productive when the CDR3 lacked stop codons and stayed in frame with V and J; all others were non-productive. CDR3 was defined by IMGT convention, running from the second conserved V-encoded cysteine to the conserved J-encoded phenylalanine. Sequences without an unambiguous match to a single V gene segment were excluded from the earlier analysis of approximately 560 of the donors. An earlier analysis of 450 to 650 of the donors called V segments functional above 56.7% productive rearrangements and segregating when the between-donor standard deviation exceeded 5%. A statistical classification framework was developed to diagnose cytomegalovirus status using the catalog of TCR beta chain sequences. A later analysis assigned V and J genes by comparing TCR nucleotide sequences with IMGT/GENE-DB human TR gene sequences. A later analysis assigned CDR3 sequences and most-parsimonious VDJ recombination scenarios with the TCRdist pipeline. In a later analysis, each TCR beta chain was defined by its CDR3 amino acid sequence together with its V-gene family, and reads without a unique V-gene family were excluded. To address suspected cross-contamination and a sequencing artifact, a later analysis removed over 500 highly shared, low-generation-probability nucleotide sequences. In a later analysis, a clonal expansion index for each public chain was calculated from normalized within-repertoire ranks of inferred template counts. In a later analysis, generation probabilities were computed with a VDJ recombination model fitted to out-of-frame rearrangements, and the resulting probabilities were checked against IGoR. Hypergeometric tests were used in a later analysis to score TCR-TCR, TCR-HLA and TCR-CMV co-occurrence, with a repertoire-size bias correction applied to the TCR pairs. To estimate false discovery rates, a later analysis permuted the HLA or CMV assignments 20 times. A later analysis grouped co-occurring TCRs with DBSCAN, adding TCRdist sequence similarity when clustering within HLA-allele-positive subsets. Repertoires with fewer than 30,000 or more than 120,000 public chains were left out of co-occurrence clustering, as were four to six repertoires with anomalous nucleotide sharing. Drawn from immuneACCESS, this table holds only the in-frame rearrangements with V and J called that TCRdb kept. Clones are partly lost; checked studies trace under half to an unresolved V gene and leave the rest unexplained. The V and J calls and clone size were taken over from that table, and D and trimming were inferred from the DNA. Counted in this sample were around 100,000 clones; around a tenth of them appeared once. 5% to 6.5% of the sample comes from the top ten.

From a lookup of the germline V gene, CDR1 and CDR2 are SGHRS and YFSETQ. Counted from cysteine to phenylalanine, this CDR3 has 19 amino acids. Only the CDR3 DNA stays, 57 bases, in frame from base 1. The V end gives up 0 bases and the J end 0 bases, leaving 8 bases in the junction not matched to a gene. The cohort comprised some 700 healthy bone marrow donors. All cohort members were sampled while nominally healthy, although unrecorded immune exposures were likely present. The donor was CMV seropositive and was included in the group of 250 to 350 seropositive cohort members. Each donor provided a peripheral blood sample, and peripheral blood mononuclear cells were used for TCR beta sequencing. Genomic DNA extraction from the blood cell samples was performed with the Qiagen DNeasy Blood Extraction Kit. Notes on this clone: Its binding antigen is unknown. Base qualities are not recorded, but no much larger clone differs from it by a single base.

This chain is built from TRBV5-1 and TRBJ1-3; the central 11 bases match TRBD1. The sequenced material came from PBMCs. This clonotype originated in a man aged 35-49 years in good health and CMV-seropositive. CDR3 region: CASSLGTGGSLSSGNTIYF. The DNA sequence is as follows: TGCGCCAGCAGCTTGGGGACAGGGGGCTCATTAAGCTCTGGAAACACCATATATTTT.